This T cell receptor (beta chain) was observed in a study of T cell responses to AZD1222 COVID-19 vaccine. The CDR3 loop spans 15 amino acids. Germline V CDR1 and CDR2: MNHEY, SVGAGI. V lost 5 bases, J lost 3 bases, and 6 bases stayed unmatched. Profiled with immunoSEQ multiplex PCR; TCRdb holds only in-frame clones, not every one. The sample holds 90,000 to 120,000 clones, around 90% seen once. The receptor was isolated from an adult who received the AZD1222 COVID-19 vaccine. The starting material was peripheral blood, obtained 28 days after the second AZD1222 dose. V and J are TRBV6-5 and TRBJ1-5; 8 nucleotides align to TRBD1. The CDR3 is CASSPDRGVNQPQHF. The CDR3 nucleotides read TGTGCCAGCAGTCCCGACAGGGGTGTCAATCAGCCCCAGCATTTT.